The clone carrying this TCR beta chain appeared a few times. Its cognate antigen is unknown. Single viable CD3+CD4+CD8-CD45RO+ cells were sorted as the memory CD4+ T cells. Per the original methods: Out-of-frame sequences were removed, leaving 2,204,828 distinct TCRbeta sequences. Using immunoSEQ multiplex PCR, the repertoire was profiled, and TCRdb retains in-frame clones only, with some absent. That table furnishes V, J and clone size, whereas the DNA furnished D and trimming. The profile covers 54,000 or so clones, with 81% appearing a single time and about 1% taken by the ten largest. The record originates from a study of memory CD4+ T cells and cytomegalovirus serostatus. Overall study: Donors were healthy Belgian adults, about ten CMV seropositive and approximately 25 seronegative.

Germline V lookup: CDR1 SGHKS, CDR2 YYEKEE (reference sequence). CDR3 length: 18 amino acids. V lost 5 bases to trimming and J lost 7 bases; unmatched junction nucleotides: 19. Study findings and constraints: Each of 55 to 80 CMV-associated TCRbeta sequences occurred in one to five individuals.

The source material was memory CD4+ T cells from blood. This clonotype was sampled from an adult in good health and CMV-seronegative. V is TRBV5-5 and J is TRBJ2-7; TRBD2 agrees at 12 bases. The CDR3 sequence is CASSLIPLTSGGKGEQYF. The CDR3 nucleotides are TGTGCCAGCAGTCTTATCCCCCTTACTAGCGGGGGGAAGGGGGAGCAGTACTTC.